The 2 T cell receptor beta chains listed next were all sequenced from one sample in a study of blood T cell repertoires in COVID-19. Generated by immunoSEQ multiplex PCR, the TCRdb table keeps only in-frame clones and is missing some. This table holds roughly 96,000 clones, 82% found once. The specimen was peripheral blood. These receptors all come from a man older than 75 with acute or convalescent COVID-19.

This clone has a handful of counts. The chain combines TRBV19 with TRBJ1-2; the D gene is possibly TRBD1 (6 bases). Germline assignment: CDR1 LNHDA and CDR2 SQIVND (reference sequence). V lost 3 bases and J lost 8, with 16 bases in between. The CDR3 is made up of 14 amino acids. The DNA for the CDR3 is TGTGCCAGTAGTATCGGGACATTAGCGAGGGGCTACACCTTC. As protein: CASSIGTLARGYTF.

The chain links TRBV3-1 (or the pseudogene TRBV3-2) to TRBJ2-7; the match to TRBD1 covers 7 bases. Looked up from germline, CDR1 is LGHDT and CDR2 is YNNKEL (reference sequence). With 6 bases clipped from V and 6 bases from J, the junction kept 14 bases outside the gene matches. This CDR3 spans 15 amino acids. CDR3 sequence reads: CASRLEGAGGSEQYF. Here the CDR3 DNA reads TGTGCCAGCAGACTAGAGGGCGCAGGGGGAAGCGAGCAGTACTTC.